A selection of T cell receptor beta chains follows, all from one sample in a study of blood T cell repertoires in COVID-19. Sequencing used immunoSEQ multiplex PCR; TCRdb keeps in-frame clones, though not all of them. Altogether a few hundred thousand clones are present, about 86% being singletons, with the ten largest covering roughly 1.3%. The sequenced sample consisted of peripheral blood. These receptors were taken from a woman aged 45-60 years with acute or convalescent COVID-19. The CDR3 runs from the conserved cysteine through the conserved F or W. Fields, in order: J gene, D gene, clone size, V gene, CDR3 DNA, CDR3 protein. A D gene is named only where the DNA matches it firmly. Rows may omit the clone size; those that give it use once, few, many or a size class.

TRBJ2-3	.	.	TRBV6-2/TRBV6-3	TGTGCCAGCAGTTACGAGGCTAGCACAGATACGCAGTATTTT	CASSYEASTDTQYF
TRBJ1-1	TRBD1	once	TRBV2	TGTGCCAGCAGTGACCGACAGGGCAAAGCTTTCTTT	CASSDRQGKAFF
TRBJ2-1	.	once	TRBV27	TGTGCCAGCAGCCTAGTCGGCGCATTCAATGAGCAGTTCTTC	CASSLVGAFNEQFF
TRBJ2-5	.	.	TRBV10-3	TGTGCCATCAGTGAACGGCAGGGGAAAGAGACCCAGTACTTC	CAISERQGKETQYF
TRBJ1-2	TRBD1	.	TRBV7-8	TGTGCCAGCAGCTTAGCGACAGGGAACTATGGCTACACCTTC	CASSLATGNYGYTF
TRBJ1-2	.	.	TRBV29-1	TGCAGCGTGGATGACGGGGGGGGTGGCTACACCTTC	CSVDDGGGGYTF
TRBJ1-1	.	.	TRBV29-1	TGCAGCGTTGAACAGTTCCCGAACACTGAAGCTTTCTTT	CSVEQFPNTEAFF
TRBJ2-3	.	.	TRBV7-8	TGTGCCAGCAGCTTAGAGGGGGCAGATAGCGGAGATACGCAGTATTTT	CASSLEGADSGDTQYF
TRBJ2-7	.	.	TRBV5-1	TGCGCCAGCAGCTTGGTTCAGGGCTACGAGCAGTACTTC	CASSLVQGYEQYF
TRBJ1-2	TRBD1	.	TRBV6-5	TGTGCCAGCAACCGTCCGGGACAGGGGAGAAATGGCTACACCTTC	CASNRPGQGRNGYTF
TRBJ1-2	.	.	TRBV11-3	TGTGCCAGCAGCTACTCCCGTCCCGAGAACTATGGCTACACCTTC	CASSYSRPENYGYTF
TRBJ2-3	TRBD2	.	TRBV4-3	TGCGCCAGCAGCCAGGGACTAGCGGCTGGCACAGATACGCAGTATTTT	CASSQGLAAGTDTQYF
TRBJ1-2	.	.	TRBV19	TGTGCCAGTAGTCTCTATTCGGGGGCTAACTATGGCTACACCTTC	CASSLYSGANYGYTF
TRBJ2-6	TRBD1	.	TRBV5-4	TGTGCCAGCAGCAGGGGGACAGGGTACGGGGCCAACGTCCTGACTTTC	CASSRGTGYGANVLTF
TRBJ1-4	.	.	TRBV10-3	TGTGCCATCAGTGAGTCGCAGGGAACTGAAAAACTGTTTTTT	CAISESQGTEKLFF
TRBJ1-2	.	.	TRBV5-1	TGCGCCAGCAGCACAGCAGGCAACTATGGCTACACCTTC	CASSTAGNYGYTF
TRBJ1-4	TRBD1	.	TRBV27	TGTGCCAGCAGTTCGAGCAAGGGGACAGCTGAAAAACTGTTTTTT	CASSSSKGTAEKLFF
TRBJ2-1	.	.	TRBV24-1	TGTGCCACCAGACCCCTAGCAGCGGATGAGCAGTTCTTC	CATRPLAADEQFF
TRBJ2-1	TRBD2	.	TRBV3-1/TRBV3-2	TGTGCCAGCAGCCTAACTAGCGGGGGCTGGAATGAGCAGTTCTTC	CASSLTSGGWNEQFF
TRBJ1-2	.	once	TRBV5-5	TGTGCCAGCAGCCGAGAGGCACGAATGAACTATGGCTACACCTTC	CASSREARMNYGYTF
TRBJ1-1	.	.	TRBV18	TGTGCCAGCTCACCTAACTCCCGGGGGAACACTGAAGCTTTCTTT	CASSPNSRGNTEAFF
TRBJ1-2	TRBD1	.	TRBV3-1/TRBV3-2	TGTGCCAGCAGCCCGGGACAGAATGGCTACACCTTC	CASSPGQNGYTF
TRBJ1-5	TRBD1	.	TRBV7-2	TGTGCCAGCACCACCGGGACAGGGGAGCCCCAGCATTTT	CASTTGTGEPQHF
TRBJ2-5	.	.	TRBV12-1	TGTGCCAGCAGCTCCCCGGGGCAGGAGGGGACCCAGTACTTC	CASSSPGQEGTQYF
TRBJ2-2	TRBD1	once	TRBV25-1	TGTGCCAGCAGTGAGGGACAGGGGTGGACCGGGGAGCTGTTTTTT	CASSEGQGWTGELFF
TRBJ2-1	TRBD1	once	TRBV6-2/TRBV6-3	TGTGCCAGCAGTTACACCGGGACAGTATACAGGGGCAATGAGCAGTTCTTC	CASSYTGTVYRGNEQFF
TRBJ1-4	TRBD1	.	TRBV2	TGTGCCAGCAGGGGGGACAGTTATGGAATTAAACTGTTTTTT	CASRGDSYGIKLFF
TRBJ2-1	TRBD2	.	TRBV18	TGTGCCAGCTCACAACCGGGACTAGCGGAGAGCTCCTACAATGAGCAGTTCTTC	CASSQPGLAESSYNEQFF
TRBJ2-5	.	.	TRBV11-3	TGTGCCAGCAGCTTTGGTGGGGGGGCGGGAGAGACCCAGTACTTC	CASSFGGGAGETQYF
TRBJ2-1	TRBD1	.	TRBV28	TGTGCCAGCAGTTTCTCCGGGACAGGGTTTCTTGAGCAGTTCTTC	CASSFSGTGFLEQFF
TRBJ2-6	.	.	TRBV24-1	TGTGCCACCTCGCCCGGGGGCTCTGGGGCCAACGTCCTGACTTTC	CATSPGGSGANVLTF
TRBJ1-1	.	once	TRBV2	TGTGCCAGCAGTGTCAATCGGGAGATGAACACTGAAGCTTTCTTT	CASSVNREMNTEAFF
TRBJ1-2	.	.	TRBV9	TGTGCCAGCAGCGTAGAAGCCCAAGCTAACTATGGCTACACCTTC	CASSVEAQANYGYTF
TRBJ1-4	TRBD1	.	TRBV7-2	TGTGCCAGCAGGCCCGGGACAGGGACTGAAAAACTGTTTTTT	CASRPGTGTEKLFF
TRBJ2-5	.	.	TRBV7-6	TGTGCCAGCAGCCTGGGCAGACCTCCGGCGGAGACCCAGTACTTC	CASSLGRPPAETQYF
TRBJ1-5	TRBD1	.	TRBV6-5	TGTGCCAGCAGGAGACAGGGCCAAGGGAATCAGCCCCAGCATTTT	CASRRQGQGNQPQHF
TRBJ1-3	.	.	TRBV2	TGTGCCAGCAGTGAGGGAGGGGCTGGAAACACCATATATTTT	CASSEGGAGNTIYF
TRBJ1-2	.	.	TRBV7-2	TGTGCCAGCAGCTTAGAAAACAGACGCTACACCTTC	CASSLENRRYTF
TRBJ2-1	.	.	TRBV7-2	TGTGCCAGCAGCCCCAGGACAGCAAACAATGAGCAGTTCTTC	CASSPRTANNEQFF
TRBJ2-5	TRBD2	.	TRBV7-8	TGTGCCAGCAGCCGAACTAGCGGGGGGAACAAAGAGACCCAGTACTTC	CASSRTSGGNKETQYF
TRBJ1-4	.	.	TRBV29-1	TGCAGCGTTGAGTACGGGGTCGGGGAAAAACTGTTTTTT	CSVEYGVGEKLFF
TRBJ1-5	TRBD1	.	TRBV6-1	TGTGCCAGCAGTGAAGGGAACAGGGGGAATCAGCCCCAGCATTTT	CASSEGNRGNQPQHF
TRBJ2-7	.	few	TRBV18	TGTGCCAGCTCACCAAATGTAATCGAGCAGTACTTC	CASSPNVIEQYF
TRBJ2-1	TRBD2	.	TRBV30	TGTGCCTGGAGCCCCGTCCTTGTAGCGGGAGGTTACAATGAGCAGTTCTTC	CAWSPVLVAGGYNEQFF
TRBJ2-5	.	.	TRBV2	TGTGCCAGCAGTTTGAGGGAGACCCAGTACTTC	CASSLRETQYF
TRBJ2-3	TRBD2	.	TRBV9	TGTGCCAGCAGCGTACGACGGGGGGGCACAGATACGCAGTATTTT	CASSVRRGGTDTQYF
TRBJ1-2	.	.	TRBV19	TGTGCCAGTAGCGAACGGCCACGGGGAGGGCGTGACTATGGCTACACCTTC	CASSERPRGGRDYGYTF
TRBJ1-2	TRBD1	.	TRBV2	TGTGCCAGCAGTGAAGTAGAACAGGGGGCCTATCGGTATGGCTACACCTTC	CASSEVEQGAYRYGYTF
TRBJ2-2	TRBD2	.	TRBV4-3	TGCGCCAGCAGCCAAGAGGTCCCAGGGCAGGGCCCTAGCGGTAACACCGGGGAGCTGTTTTTT	CASSQEVPGQGPSGNTGELFF
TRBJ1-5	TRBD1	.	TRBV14	TGTGCCAGCAGCCCCGCCGACAGGGGCCGTTATAGCAATCAGCCCCAGCATTTT	CASSPADRGRYSNQPQHF
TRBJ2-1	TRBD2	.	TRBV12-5	TGTGCTAGTGGTTTGTCCCCGGGGACTAGCGGGAGGGCATACAATGAGCAGTTCTTC	CASGLSPGTSGRAYNEQFF
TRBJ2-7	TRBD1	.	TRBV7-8	TGTGCCAGCAGCTTTAGGGGACAGGGGTACGAGCAGTACTTC	CASSFRGQGYEQYF
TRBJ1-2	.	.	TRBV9	TGTGCCAGCAGCGTCGAAGCGGGGGCCTATGGCTACACCTTC	CASSVEAGAYGYTF
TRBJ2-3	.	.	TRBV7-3	TGTGCCAGCAGCTTCCTCTTTTCGACTAGCACAGATACGCAGTATTTT	CASSFLFSTSTDTQYF
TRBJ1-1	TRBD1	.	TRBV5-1	TGCGCCAGCAGCCCGAATTTAGGACAGGGGATGAACACTGAAGCTTTCTTT	CASSPNLGQGMNTEAFF